The next 26 T cell receptor beta chains were all read from a single sample in a study of CD8+ T cells in alopecia areata. Treatment denoted: oral pan-JAK inhibitor, 5-10 mg twice daily. Reverse transcription of extracted RNA yielded cDNA, which provided the sequencing template. Assay used: immunoSEQ multiplex PCR; TCRdb lists only in-frame clones, some missing. The table lists 190,000 or so clones, around 50% of them singletons. Sequences were derived from CD8+ T cells sorted from blood, sampled at week 24, from a patient treated with tofacitinib. The receptor source for this set is a human donor with alopecia areata.

As for this clone: Mismatch with germline at one junction end may stem from a read error. This chain links TRBV19 with TRBJ2-1, with D possibly being TRBD1 or TRBD2 (6 bases each). The CDR3 sequence is 15 residues long. The germline CDR1 and CDR2 sequences are LNHDA and SQIVND (reference sequence). The CDR3 DNA reads TGTGCCAGTAGCATAGAGGGGGGCAGCTACAATGAGCAGTTCTTC. Translating it yields CASSIEGGSYNEQFF.

V usage is TRBV7-9 and J usage is TRBJ2-7; 11 bases line up with TRBD2. Trimming at V came to 8 bases and at J to 1 base, leaving 7 bases not matched to a gene. CDR3 size: 15 residues. The germline CDR1 and CDR2 sequences are SEHNR and FQNEAQ (reference sequence). This chain's CDR3 is CASVLAGGYSYEQYF. CDR3 bases: TGTGCCAGCGTGCTAGCGGGGGGTTATTCCTACGAGCAGTACTTC.

This clone turned up a few times. V gene TRBV7-9 combines with J gene TRBJ2-5; the match to TRBD1 covers 7 bases. V shed 8 bases and J 2 bases; nucleotides not matched to a gene: 14. This CDR3 has 16 amino acids. From germline, CDR1 is SEHNR and CDR2 FQNEAQ (reference sequence). The CDR3: CASSALTGTFQETQYF. In nucleotides, the CDR3 is TGTGCCAGCTCCGCGTTGACAGGGACCTTTCAAGAGACCCAGTACTTC.

This clone showed up just a few times. This sequence joins TRBV7-9 and TRBJ1-6; no clear D gene. CDR1 and CDR2 (germline): SEHNR, FQNEAQ (reference sequence). V shed 4 bases and J shed 11 bases, with 24 bases lying between them. The CDR3 is 17 residues long. The chain's CDR3 is CASSSGVEGPGSAPLHF. The CDR3 DNA sequence: TGTGCCAGCAGCTCGGGTGTCGAAGGGCCTGGATCAGCACCCCTCCACTTT.

The V gene is TRBV14, the J gene TRBJ2-2, with TRBD2 as a possible D gene (5 bases). CDR1 and CDR2 (germline): SGHDN, FVKESK. The CDR3 has 17 amino acids. V lost 1 base and J lost 8, with 20 bases in between. The CDR3 region is CASSQVFGLAGPGELFF. For the CDR3, the DNA is TGTGCCAGCAGCCAAGTTTTCGGGCTAGCTGGACCTGGGGAGCTGTTTTTT.

The V call is TRBV6-5, the J call TRBJ2-7, with 7 positions matching TRBD1. This CDR3 region has 12 residues. The germline V gene encodes CDR1 MNHEY and CDR2 SVGAGI. The V segment lost 8 bases and the J segment 1 base; nucleotides outside the gene matches: 2. The CDR3 DNA sequence: TGTGCCAGCTCACAGGGGTCCTACGAGCAGTACTTC. Protein sequence: CASSQGSYEQYF.

This chain connects TRBV7-9 to TRBJ2-5, with D possibly being TRBD2 (5 bases). Trimming removed 5 bases at V and 3 bases at J, with 16 bases between. In germline, CDR1 is SEHNR, CDR2 FQNEAQ (reference sequence). The CDR3 loop spans 15 amino acids. CDR3 sequence: CASSHPSDLKETQYF. The CDR3, as DNA: TGTGCCAGCAGCCACCCATCGGACTTGAAAGAGACCCAGTACTTC.

CDR3 sequence (DNA): TGCAGCGTTGTAGGGTCGACAGGGGGCTCCTACAATGAGCAGTTCTTC. Encoded protein: CSVVGSTGGSYNEQFF. The J gene is TRBJ2-1, the V gene TRBV29-1; 9 bases fit TRBD1. Per germline, CDR1 SQVTM and CDR2 ANQGSEA. J lost 0 bases, V lost 4 bases, and 7 bases had no gene match. This CDR3 is 16 amino acids long.

This CDR3 reads CASSVVPRGRMGELFF. As DNA, the CDR3 is TGTGCCAGCAGCGTAGTTCCCAGGGGGCGCATGGGGGAGCTGTTTTTT. This chain uses TRBV9 with TRBJ2-2; TRBD1 aligns across 8 bases. CDR3 length: 16 residues. Germline trimming cut 0 bases from V and 8 bases from J; bases unmatched to any gene: 9. CDR1 SGDLS and CDR2 YYNGEE come from the germline V gene.

CDR3 protein: CASTLSSEQFF. In DNA form, the CDR3 reads TGCGCCAGCACCCTGAGTAGTGAGCAGTTCTTC. The rearrangement links TRBV5-1 to TRBJ2-1, with D unclear. CDR1 is SGHRS, CDR2 YFSETQ, per germline. The CDR3 sequence is 11 residues long. Trimming took off 6 bases at V and 9 bases at J, with 10 bases between the two ends.

The table lists this clone with a few counts. This chain links TRBV7-9 with TRBJ2-1, with a tentative D call TRBD2 (5 bases). CDR1 SEHNR and CDR2 FQNEAQ come from the germline V gene (reference sequence). With 4 bases removed from V and 15 bases from J, the gap between germline ends came to 25 bases. This CDR3 is built from 15 residues. The DNA of the CDR3 is TGTGCCAGCAGCTCCCGACATCCCCACGGGGTCAACCCGTTCTTC. Translation gives CASSSRHPHGVNPFF.

The gene calls are TRBV13 and TRBJ1-2, with TRBD1 matching 8 bases. V lost 4 bases and J lost 4; bases outside the gene matches: 5. Germline lookup yields CDR1 PRHDT and CDR2 FYEKMQ (reference sequence). The CDR3 loop spans 14 amino acids. Here the CDR3 reads CASSWGQDIYGYTF. The CDR3 nucleotides read TGTGCCAGCAGCTGGGGACAGGATATCTATGGCTACACCTTC.

The genes are TRBV13 and TRBJ1-2; TRBD1 matches at 7 bases. The CDR3 is 15 residues long. Germline CDR1 and CDR2: PRHDT and FYEKMQ (reference sequence). The trim removed 2 bases at V and 0 bases at J, leaving 3 bases unmatched. CDR3 in amino acids: CASSLRTGPNYGYTF. CDR3 nucleotides: TGTGCCAGCAGCTTACGGACAGGCCCTAACTATGGCTACACCTTC.

This clone was seen only once. V and J are TRBV7-9 and TRBJ1-2, with 7 bases lining up with TRBD1. The CDR3 contains 15 residues. The V and J ends lost 5 bases and 1 base, in that order; junction bases with no gene match: 7. The germline gives CDR1 SEHNR, CDR2 FQNEAQ (reference sequence). The CDR3 protein is CASSPPGQSNYGYTF. CDR3 sequence (DNA): TGTGCCAGCAGCCCGCCGGGACAGAGTAACTATGGCTACACCTTC.

The chain uses TRBV5-1 and TRBJ1-2; a possible D gene is TRBD1 (6 bases). The CDR3 runs to 13 residues. V was pared by 6 bases and J by 1 base, with 10 bases between. Germline V gives CDR1 SGHRS, CDR2 YFSETQ. CDR3: CASTRGINYGYTF. CDR3 nucleotides: TGCGCCAGCACTAGGGGGATTAACTATGGCTACACCTTC.

The V and J genes are TRBV2 and TRBJ2-3, with 7 bases that match TRBD1. This CDR3 spans 16 amino acids. V shed 8 bases and J 6 bases; nucleotides not matched to a gene: 17. The germline V gene encodes CDR1 SNHLY and CDR2 FYNNEI. CDR3 bases: TGTGCCAGCGGGACAGTTCTCGCCCAATGGTGGGATACGCAGTATTTT. Protein product: CASGTVLAQWWDTQYF.

The V and J genes are TRBV7-8 and TRBJ2-7; a weak D match, TRBD2 (5 bases). CDR3 size: 14 residues. The germline gives CDR1 SGHVS, CDR2 FQNEAQ. Trimming took off 5 bases at V and 5 bases at J, with 16 bases between the two ends. The CDR3 bases are TGTGCCAGCAGCCGCCAGGAGGATTTGGACGAGCAGTACTTC. Its translation: CASSRQEDLDEQYF. The variable domain in full, with the rest retrieved from reference TRBV7-8 and TRBJ2-7, is GAGVSQSPRYKVAKRGQDVALRCDPISGHVSLFWYQQALGQGPEFLTYFQNEAQLDKSGLPSDRFFAERPEGSVSTLKIQRTQQEDSAVYLCASSRQEDLDEQYFGPGTRLTVT.

V and J are TRBV29-1 and TRBJ2-7, with D unclear. Trimming shortened V by 5 bases and J by 2 bases, and 10 bases separated the two germline ends. This CDR3 has 12 amino acids. CDR1 is SQVTM and CDR2 is ANQGSEA in the germline V gene. This CDR3 is CSVIGPAYEQYF. The CDR3 DNA sequence: TGCAGCGTTATAGGACCGGCCTACGAGCAGTACTTC.

This clone was counted only a few times. The genes are TRBV29-1 and TRBJ2-7, with TRBD1 as a possible D gene (6 bases). The CDR3 has 13 residues. Germline V gene lookup returns CDR1 SQVTM and CDR2 ANQGSEA. V dropped 6 bases and J dropped 5 bases, with 17 bases sitting between them. CDR3 region: CSVKGGSGNEQYF. The CDR3 DNA reads TGCAGCGTCAAAGGGGGATCGGGTAACGAGCAGTACTTC.

The rearrangement links TRBV7-9 to TRBJ2-5, with a possible D match to TRBD1 (6 bases). The CDR3 extends over 14 amino acids. The germline CDR1 and CDR2 sequences are SEHNR and FQNEAQ (reference sequence). The V end was cut by 5 bases, the J end by 2 bases, with 12 bases between. Written as DNA, the CDR3 is TGTGCCAGCAGCAGGGGGACCGATCAAGAGACCCAGTACTTC. Its translation: CASSRGTDQETQYF.

This rearrangement joins TRBV6-5 to TRBJ2-7, with D maybe TRBD1 (6 bases). Germline loops: CDR1 MNHEY, CDR2 SVGAGI. V shed 6 bases and J shed 2 bases, with 14 bases lying between them. This CDR3 has 14 amino acids. The CDR3 nucleotides are TGTGCCAGCAGCACTACCGACAGGACCTACGAGCAGTACTTC. Translation: CASSTTDRTYEQYF.

The J gene is TRBJ2-7, the V gene TRBV30, with D tentatively TRBD1 or TRBD2 (6 bases each). CDR3 length: 12 amino acids. Trimming left V 7 bases short and J 7 bases short, with 17 bases between. Germline V lookup: CDR1 GTSNPN, CDR2 SVGIG (reference sequence). CDR3 amino acids: CAFNPGGLEQYF. The CDR3 bases are TGTGCCTTCAATCCTGGGGGGCTGGAGCAGTACTTC. Drawing the rest from reference TRBV30 and TRBJ2-7, the complete variable domain is SQTIHQWPATLVQPVGSPLSLECTVEGTSNPNLYWYRQAAGRGLQLLFYSVGIGQISSEVPQNLSASRPQDRQFILSSKKLLLSDSGFYLCAFNPGGLEQYFGPGTRLTVT.

The rearrangement links TRBV5-1 to TRBJ2-7, with TRBD2 matching 10 bases. V was clipped by 0 bases and J by 0 bases; unmatched bases: 6. The CDR3 sequence is 17 residues long. Germline V gene lookup returns CDR1 SGHRS and CDR2 YFSETQ. This chain's CDR3 is CASSLGLAGVSSYEQYF. The CDR3, as DNA: TGCGCCAGCAGCTTGGGACTAGCGGGTGTGAGCTCCTACGAGCAGTACTTC.

This clone has just a few counts. J is TRBJ2-7 and V is TRBV29-1; 7 nucleotides line up with TRBD1. This CDR3 has 11 amino acids. V shed 7 bases, J shed 3 bases, and the junction held 3 bases outside the gene matches. Germline CDR1 and CDR2: SQVTM and ANQGSEA. CDR3 loop: CSAGTVYEQYF. The CDR3 DNA follows: TGCAGCGCAGGGACAGTCTACGAGCAGTACTTC.

This CDR3 reads CASSRGGYGYTF. CDR3 in DNA: TGCGCCAGCAGCCGTGGCGGCTATGGCTACACCTTC. The chain combines TRBV4-1 with TRBJ1-2; D gene ambiguous. CDR3 size: 12 residues. Trimming took off 4 bases at V and 4 bases at J, with 7 bases between the two ends. The germline gives CDR1 MGHRA, CDR2 YSYEKL.

The gene calls are TRBV7-9 and TRBJ2-5; the D gene could be TRBD1 or TRBD2 (6 bases each). This CDR3 region has 12 residues. V dropped 8 bases and J dropped 5 bases, with 12 bases sitting between them. Per the germline V gene, CDR1 is SEHNR and CDR2 is FQNEAQ (reference sequence). Here the CDR3 DNA reads TGTGCCAGCGGAGGGGGTCGGGAGACCCAGTACTTC. This translates into CASGGGRETQYF.